This T cell receptor beta chain derives from a study of blood T cells in healthy people across ages. V was clipped by 5 bases and J by 0 bases; unmatched bases: 6. The CDR3 consists of 14 residues. Germline CDR1 reads DFQATT; CDR2 reads SNEGSKA (reference sequence). A J-beta primer mix and a sample-barcoded 5' primer were used in a second PCR of roughly 6 to 11 cycles. Each cDNA molecule carried a tag from a template-switch adaptor that contained 12 random nucleotides. TCRdb processed the 5' RACE reads anew with MiXCR; each CDR3 protein has one entry. This sample has about 1,800,000 distinct CDR3 sequences; 28% occur once, and the top ten carry 7% to 9%. About this clonotype itself: Its target is unknown.

Researchers collected about 9.1 milliliters of peripheral blood from every single donor. Per individual sample, total RNA of at least 5.5 micrograms was extracted. Findings of the study overall: As age increased, TCR beta diversity per million T cells fell in a roughly linear fashion.

The chain carries TRBV20-1 and TRBJ2-7; 8 bases are shared with TRBD1. The source is a woman aged 25 to 45 in good health. Sequenced material: blood. CDR3 sequence reads: CSAGDRRVSYEQYF. The DNA for the CDR3 is TGCAGTGCTGGGGACAGGAGAGTCTCCTACGAGCAGTACTTC.